The 18 T cell receptor beta chains given below trace back to one sample, sequenced in a study of blood T cell repertoires in COVID-19. Some clones are missing from TCRdb's copy, which holds only in-frame ones; the method was immunoSEQ multiplex PCR. The sample contains about 90,000 clones, 88% of which appear only once. Material: peripheral blood. These receptors all stem from a man in his sixties with acute or convalescent COVID-19.

This clone showed up just a few times. The chain links TRBV7-9 to TRBJ2-1; D is ambiguous. The CDR3 spans 14 residues. CDR1 is SEHNR and CDR2 is FQNEAQ in the germline V gene (reference sequence). V lost 5 bases, J lost 6 bases, and 14 bases lay in between. The CDR3 protein is CASSRHPTGNEQFF. As DNA, the CDR3 is TGTGCCAGCAGCCGTCACCCCACTGGCAATGAGCAGTTCTTC.

This clone is a singleton in its sample. V gene TRBV7-9 combines with J gene TRBJ2-3; 8 bases map to TRBD2. The CDR3 extends over 17 amino acids. V lost 1 base, J lost 1 base, and 7 bases stayed unmatched. Germline lookup yields CDR1 SEHNR and CDR2 FQNEAQ (reference sequence). In DNA form, the CDR3 reads TGTGCCAGCAGCTTAGTTAGACGAGCGGGAGGCACAGATACGCAGTATTTT. It specifies CASSLVRRAGGTDTQYF.

The chain links TRBV5-5 to TRBJ2-1; D is unresolved. Per germline, CDR1 SGHKS and CDR2 YYEKEE (reference sequence). This CDR3 is 15 amino acids long. V was shortened by 0 bases and J by 0 bases, with 7 bases between the two germline ends. CDR3 in DNA: TGTGCCAGCAGCTTGGAGACACCCTCCTACAATGAGCAGTTCTTC. Encoded protein: CASSLETPSYNEQFF.

V is TRBV30 and J is TRBJ1-1, with 7 bases identical to TRBD1. Germline V gives CDR1 GTSNPN, CDR2 SVGIG (reference sequence). V gave up 1 base and J gave up 0 bases; unmatched junction bases: 2. This CDR3 has 14 residues. The DNA for the CDR3 is TGTGCCTGGAGTGACGGGACAGTGAACACTGAAGCTTTCTTT. It is translated as CAWSDGTVNTEAFF.

In this sample, this clone turned up once. The gene calls are TRBV7-2 and TRBJ2-2, with D possibly matching TRBD2 (5 bases). Germline V CDR1 and CDR2: SGHTA, FQGNSA. The CDR3 spans 14 residues. Trimming stripped 5 bases from V and 2 bases from J, with 9 bases between. The CDR3 loop is CASSPGVNTGELFF. DNA for the CDR3: TGTGCCAGCAGCCCCGGGGTAAACACCGGGGAGCTGTTTTTT.

This sequence joins TRBV5-1 and TRBJ2-2; the match to TRBD2 covers 12 bases. The CDR3 totals 16 residues. J lost 5 bases, V lost 1 base, and 3 bases had no gene match. Germline lookup yields CDR1 SGHRS and CDR2 YFSETQ. CDR3 protein: CASSLNGLAGTGELFF. Written as DNA, the CDR3 is TGCGCCAGCAGCTTGAACGGACTAGCGGGAACCGGGGAGCTGTTTTTT.

The chain joins TRBV19 to TRBJ2-7; D remains unclear. Germline V gene data show CDR1 as LNHDA and CDR2 as SQIVND (reference sequence). The CDR3 covers 13 residues. Between the trimmed V and J ends, which lost 8 bases and 0 bases, there was a span of 11 bases. The CDR3 nucleotides are TGTGCCAGTGCCCTGAGAGGCTCCTACGAGCAGTACTTC. Amino acid sequence: CASALRGSYEQYF.

The rearrangement uses TRBV28 and TRBJ2-7, with D possibly matching TRBD2 (5 bases). The CDR3 spans 11 residues. CDR1 is MDHEN and CDR2 is SYDVKM in the germline V gene. Trimming removed 10 bases at V and 5 bases at J, with 12 bases between. The chain's CDR3 is CATVGVDEQYF. The DNA for the CDR3 is TGTGCCACCGTCGGGGTGGACGAGCAGTACTTC.

V gene TRBV6-5 combines with J gene TRBJ1-2, with D tentatively TRBD1 (5 bases). V was clipped by 4 bases and J by 10 bases, with 25 bases between them. This CDR3 has 16 amino acids. Per germline, CDR1 MNHEY and CDR2 SVGAGI. The CDR3 DNA is TGTGCCAGCAGTTCCACCGGAGGGACGGGAGGGATGGACTACACCTTC. Protein product: CASSSTGGTGGMDYTF.

The CDR3 spells CASSLRGGGETQYF. The CDR3 nucleotides read TGCGCCAGCAGCTTGAGGGGGGGCGGAGAGACCCAGTACTTC. The chain links TRBV5-1 to TRBJ2-5; D might be TRBD2 (7 bases). Trimming removed 1 base at V and 4 bases at J, with 11 bases between. This CDR3 has 14 residues. CDR1 is SGHRS and CDR2 is YFSETQ in the germline V gene.

The chain recombines TRBV19 with TRBJ2-7; 7 bases align to TRBD1. The CDR3 covers 13 residues. Unmatched junction bases numbered 7, after V lost 9 bases and J lost 2 bases. The germline V gene encodes CDR1 LNHDA and CDR2 SQIVND (reference sequence). The CDR3 spells CARPQGWAYEQYF. The CDR3 DNA reads TGTGCCAGGCCACAGGGGTGGGCCTACGAGCAGTACTTC.

This rearrangement joins TRBV19 to TRBJ1-5; TRBD1 aligns across 8 bases. This CDR3 comprises 13 residues. The germline V gene encodes CDR1 LNHDA and CDR2 SQIVND (reference sequence). J lost 6 bases, V lost 7 bases, and 5 bases had no gene match. CDR3 in DNA: TGTGCCAGTAATTGGGACAGGCGTCAGCCCCAGCATTTT. Translating gives CASNWDRRQPQHF. Full variable domain (rest looked up from reference TRBV19 and TRBJ1-5): DGGITQSPKYLFRKEGQNVTLSCEQNLNHDAMYWYRQDPGQGLRLIYYSQIVNDFQKGDIAEGYSVSREKKESFPLTVTSAQKNPTAFYLCASNWDRRQPQHFGDGTRLSIL.

This clone has just a few counts. This chain joins TRBV19 and TRBJ1-6; TRBD1 might be the D (5 bases). This CDR3 has 14 residues. Germline loops: CDR1 LNHDA, CDR2 SQIVND (reference sequence). The germline V and J ends were trimmed by 4 bases and 8 bases, with 12 bases remaining between them. CDR3 coding DNA: TGTGCCAGTAGTAGGACAATCTGGGATTCACCCCTCCACTTT. It codes for CASSRTIWDSPLHF.

The chain uses TRBV18 and TRBJ1-1; tentatively, D is TRBD1 (5 bases). Germline V gives CDR1 KGHSH, CDR2 LQKENI. V lost 0 bases and J lost 1, with 9 bases in between. The CDR3 has 15 residues. The CDR3 here is CASSPPTDPNTEAFF. CDR3 in DNA: TGTGCCAGCTCACCACCGACAGATCCGAACACTGAAGCTTTCTTT.

Worth noting for this clone: The sample contains more than one DNA sequence encoding this CDR3. Here the CDR3 reads CASSRQGNNYGYTF. CDR3 DNA sequence: TGTGCCAGCAGCCGACAGGGGAATAACTATGGCTACACCTTC. The genes are TRBV6-5 and TRBJ1-2; TRBD1 aligns across 8 bases. This CDR3 has 14 amino acids. Unmatched junction bases numbered 4, after V lost 6 bases and J lost 1 base. CDR1 is MNHEY, CDR2 SVGAGI, per germline.

The V and J genes are TRBV10-3 and TRBJ2-1, with 11 bases fitting TRBD2. CDR3 size: 15 residues. Germline-derived CDR1 and CDR2 are ENHRY and SYGVKD. V shed 5 bases, J shed 5 bases, and the junction held 5 bases outside the gene matches. This CDR3 is CAISPLAGDNNEQFF. The CDR3 bases are TGTGCCATCAGTCCACTAGCGGGGGATAACAATGAGCAGTTCTTC.

The rearrangement links TRBV11-2 to TRBJ1-3; TRBD1 aligns across 9 bases. The CDR3 totals 15 residues. CDR1 and CDR2 (germline): SGHAT, FQNNGV. Trimming took 5 bases from V and 4 from J; bases not matched to a gene: 6. CDR3 in DNA: TGTGCCAGCAGCACGGGGACAGGGTGGGGAAACACCATATATTTT. It is translated as CASSTGTGWGNTIYF.

The V call is TRBV11-1, the J call TRBJ1-1, with 8 bases matching TRBD1. The CDR3 is made up of 16 amino acids. The trim removed 0 bases at V and 5 bases at J, leaving 8 bases unmatched. Germline CDR1 and CDR2: SGHAT and FQDESV (reference sequence). The CDR3, as DNA: TGTGCCAGCAGCTTAGCCGACAGGGGACGGGATACTGAAGCTTTCTTT. As protein: CASSLADRGRDTEAFF.